This TCR beta chain comes out of a study of persistence of HIV-infected CD4 T cells. In the study overall: A median of 8 years of suppressive ART preceded sampling.

An overlapping HIV-1 Gag peptide pool stimulated these cells at 1 ug/peptide/mL. CD4+ T cells upregulating both CD40 ligand and CD69 were sorted as responding cells. This clone was counted only a few times. The antigen remains undetermined. The libraries were made with immunoSEQ version 4 in survey mode. TCRdb's copy holds only in-frame clones and misses some; the assay was immunoSEQ multiplex PCR. The sample consists of 20,000 to 25,000 clones, about 74% of them appearing once. This TCR was recovered from an adult man with HIV who was CMV-seropositive. The specimen comprised CD4+ T cells sorted from PBMCs after roughly 20-hour stimulation, sampled from a patient who received antiretroviral therapy.

This CDR3 is CASSQGQRNTEAFF. CDR3 DNA sequence: TGCGCCAGCAGCCAAGGACAGAGGAACACTGAAGCTTTCTTT. The V gene is TRBV4-1, the J gene TRBJ1-1; a weak D match, TRBD1 (5 bases). The V end lost 1 base, the J end lost 1 base, and 7 bases lay between the germline ends. This CDR3 region has 14 residues. Germline V gene data show CDR1 as MGHRA and CDR2 as YSYEKL.